This entry is about one T cell receptor beta chain. The antigen is undetermined. The data were taken from a study of OX40 agonist ivuxolimab in advanced cancers. Across the whole study: Of the participants, 40% had some prior anti-PD-1, anti-PD-L1 or anti-CTLA-4 therapy, which was allowed.

Points from the study as a whole: In the expanded peripheral T cells, antigen specificity was never determined. By week 6 at 0.1 to 3.0 mg/kg, blood CD4+ and CD8+ T cells had expanded clonally.

Per germline, CDR1 SGHTS and CDR2 YDEGEE. J gave up 3 bases and V 4 bases, and 11 bases lay outside the gene matches. CDR3 length: 17 residues. The data were produced by immunoSEQ multiplex PCR, yet TCRdb's version contains in-frame clones alone and is incomplete. Among 99,000 or so clones, 70% to 85% were seen once, and the ten largest hold approximately 5.5%. This TCR derives from an adult with an advanced solid tumor such as melanoma, head and neck, liver or kidney cancer. This chain links TRBV5-8 with TRBJ2-1, with TRBD2 matching over 9 bases. The sequencing here drew on CD4+ or CD8+ T cells sorted from blood, taken in a trial of the OX40 agonist ivuxolimab. CDR3 sequence: CASSTEGAGGYYNEQFF. The CDR3 nucleotides are TGTGCCAGCAGCACCGAGGGGGCGGGAGGGTACTACAATGAGCAGTTCTTC.